This T cell receptor beta chain was documented in a study of T cell responses to AZD1222 COVID-19 vaccine. The repertoire was sequenced with immunoSEQ multiplex PCR; TCRdb's copy has only in-frame clones and lacks some. The sample holds under 200,000 clones, around 89% seen once. Germline CDR1 is SGHNT and CDR2 is YENEEA. With 1 base removed from V and 11 bases from J, the gap between germline ends came to 15 bases. CDR3 length equals 14 residues. This TCR was recovered from an adult who received the AZD1222 COVID-19 vaccine. J is TRBJ2-1 and V is TRBV11-3; D assignment may be TRBD1 or TRBD2 (5 bases each). The sample in question was peripheral blood, obtained 28 days after the second AZD1222 dose. CDR3 sequence reads: CASSLGGPSVKQFF. CDR3 in DNA: TGTGCCAGCAGCTTAGGGGGACCGAGCGTTAAGCAGTTCTTC.